The 29 T cell receptor beta chains reported below all come from one sample, sequenced in a study of T cell changes during pregnancy in multiple sclerosis. The table came from immunoSEQ multiplex PCR; TCRdb's copy has only in-frame clones and leaves some out. The sample has 70,000 to 95,000 clones, about 90% seen once; the top ten hold around 0.5%. Source: CD4+ T cells from peripheral blood mononuclear cells, taken in the second trimester of pregnancy. These receptors came from a female donor with multiple sclerosis, enrolled in a pregnancy study.

V and J are TRBV7-2 and TRBJ2-7; D call uncertain. Trimming left V 5 bases short and J 5 bases short, with 13 bases between. Germline assignment: CDR1 SGHTA and CDR2 FQGNSA. The CDR3 spans 13 residues. The CDR3 region is CASSPRYRDEQYF. The CDR3 DNA reads TGTGCCAGCAGCCCCCGGTATCGCGACGAGCAGTACTTC.

This clone was detected once. The chain employs TRBV29-1 and TRBJ2-7, with TRBD2 identical over 9 bases. The J segment lost 6 bases and the V segment lost 0 bases, leaving 6 bases of the junction unmatched. The V gene's germline CDR1 is SQVTM and CDR2 ANQGSEA. The CDR3 spans 14 residues. CDR3 amino acids: CSVEDLGRGGEQYF. The DNA of the CDR3 is TGCAGCGTTGAAGATCTGGGGCGGGGGGGCGAGCAGTACTTC.

This clone was found a few times. The chain combines TRBV11-2 with TRBJ1-1; 10 bases align to TRBD1. In germline, CDR1 is SGHAT, CDR2 FQNNGV. The CDR3 totals 15 residues. J was trimmed by 6 bases and V by 5 bases; bases with no gene match: 9. CDR3 in DNA: TGTGCCAGCAGCCCGACAGGGGGCGGAATCTCTGAAGCTTTCTTT. It encodes CASSPTGGGISEAFF.

The rearrangement uses TRBV29-1 and TRBJ2-7; 9 bases are a match to TRBD1. Germline V gene lookup returns CDR1 SQVTM and CDR2 ANQGSEA. The junction had 3 bases not matched to a gene; V was cut back by 0 bases and J by 3 bases. The CDR3 sequence is 14 residues long. CDR3 residues: CSVEDLGQGYEQYF. The CDR3 DNA is TGCAGCGTTGAAGATTTGGGACAGGGCTACGAGCAGTACTTC.

The chain uses TRBV15 and TRBJ2-1; the match to TRBD1 covers 9 bases. In germline, CDR1 is LNHNV, CDR2 YYDKDF (reference sequence). The trim removed 1 base at V and 4 bases at J, leaving 2 bases unmatched. CDR3 length: 15 amino acids. The CDR3 spells CATSRAGTGYNEQFF. The DNA for the CDR3 is TGTGCCACCAGCAGAGCTGGGACAGGGTACAATGAGCAGTTCTTC.

The chain combines TRBV5-1 with TRBJ2-3, with 11 bases matching TRBD1. With V trimmed by 0 bases and J by 6 bases, 6 bases remained unmatched. The germline CDR1 and CDR2 sequences are SGHRS and YFSETQ. This CDR3 is 16 amino acids long. The CDR3 loop is CASSLGTGGKMDTQYF. CDR3 bases: TGCGCCAGCAGCTTGGGGACAGGGGGCAAGATGGATACGCAGTATTTT.

The rearrangement links TRBV18 to TRBJ1-4; 8 positions match TRBD1. Trimming took 3 bases from V and 8 from J; bases not matched to a gene: 11. The CDR3 runs 16 residues. CDR1 is KGHSH and CDR2 is LQKENI in the germline V gene. The CDR3 loop reads CASSPRKQGVEEKLFF. CDR3 DNA: TGTGCCAGCTCACCGCGAAAACAGGGGGTAGAGGAAAAACTGTTTTTT.

The chain has TRBV30 and TRBJ2-1, with D perhaps TRBD2 (6 bases). This CDR3 is built from 13 residues. V was shortened by 8 bases and J by 5 bases, with 16 bases between the two germline ends. Germline V gene data show CDR1 as GTSNPN and CDR2 as SVGIG (reference sequence). This CDR3 is CAVGTGIDNEQFF. The CDR3 DNA follows: TGTGCCGTCGGGACTGGAATCGACAATGAGCAGTTCTTC. The full variable domain, completed using reference TRBV30 and TRBJ2-1, is SQTIHQWPATLVQPVGSPLSLECTVEGTSNPNLYWYRQAAGRGLQLLFYSVGIGQISSEVPQNLSASRPQDRQFILSSKKLLLSDSGFYLCAVGTGIDNEQFFGPGTRLTVL.

A single count supports this clone. V usage is TRBV2 and J usage is TRBJ2-7; TRBD1 aligns across 8 bases. CDR3 length: 19 residues. Unmatched junction bases numbered 19, after V lost 6 bases and J lost 0 bases. Germline loops: CDR1 SNHLY, CDR2 FYNNEI. CDR3 protein: CASSPLGTGRVLSSYEQYF. The CDR3 nucleotides read TGTGCCAGCAGCCCGTTAGGGACAGGCCGCGTCCTGAGCTCCTACGAGCAGTACTTC.

The chain recombines TRBV27 with TRBJ2-3; 9 bases agree with TRBD2. CDR1 is MNHEY, CDR2 SMNVEV, per germline (reference sequence). The V gene end was trimmed by 5 bases and the J gene end by 1 base; junction bases not matched to a gene: 10. The CDR3 covers 17 residues. The CDR3 sequence is CASSTRRLAVGTDTQYF. For the CDR3, the DNA is TGTGCCAGCAGTACACGTCGACTAGCGGTTGGCACAGATACGCAGTATTTT.

The rearrangement joins TRBV5-8 to TRBJ2-2; tentatively, D is TRBD2 (6 bases). CDR3 length: 15 residues. V gave up 2 bases and J gave up 8 bases, with 16 bases separating them. Germline V lookup: CDR1 SGHTS, CDR2 YDEGEE. CDR3 DNA: TGTGCCAGCAGCTTATGGCGGGAACCCGGTGGGGAGCTGTTTTTT. Protein product: CASSLWREPGGELFF.

The CDR3 is CATSRPGQGSREQYF. CDR3 in DNA: TGTGCCACCAGCAGACCGGGACAGGGGTCTCGAGAGCAGTACTTC. This chain uses TRBV15 with TRBJ2-7, with 10 bases fitting TRBD1. CDR1 and CDR2 (germline): LNHNV, YYDKDF (reference sequence). Trimming took 2 bases from V and 7 from J; bases not matched to a gene: 8. The CDR3 extends over 15 amino acids.

This chain connects TRBV18 to TRBJ2-7, with unresolved D. V lost 0 bases, J lost 3 bases, and 6 bases lay in between. The CDR3 is 13 amino acids. Germline loops: CDR1 KGHSH, CDR2 LQKENI. As DNA, the CDR3 is TGTGCCAGCTCACCACCGAACGGCTACGAGCAGTACTTC. Translated, it gives CASSPPNGYEQYF.

V and J are TRBV7-9 and TRBJ1-3; tentative D call: TRBD1 (6 bases). CDR3 length: 15 amino acids. The V gene lost 5 bases and the J gene lost 2 bases, with 13 bases spanning the gap. Germline CDR1 SEHNR, CDR2 FQNEAQ (reference sequence). The CDR3 DNA reads TGTGCCAGCAGCAAGAGGGACACTCCTGGAAACACCATATATTTT. Its translation: CASSKRDTPGNTIYF.

The chain uses TRBV30 and TRBJ1-4; TRBD1 is a possible D gene (6 bases). V shed 2 bases and J shed 1 base, with 11 bases lying between them. The CDR3 sequence is 15 residues long. Germline V gene data show CDR1 as GTSNPN and CDR2 as SVGIG (reference sequence). The CDR3 protein is CAWSLVRGTNEKLFF. CDR3 nucleotide sequence: TGTGCCTGGAGTCTGGTCAGGGGAACTAATGAAAAACTGTTTTTT.

This sequence joins TRBV2 and TRBJ1-1, with D perhaps TRBD1 (6 bases). The length of the CDR3 is 17 residues. CDR1 SNHLY and CDR2 FYNNEI come from the germline V gene. V shed 3 bases and J shed 4 bases, with 21 bases lying between them. DNA for the CDR3: TGTGCCAGCAGTGAGACAGTCAGCCTCCAAGGGGGCACTGAAGCTTTCTTT. This sequence encodes CASSETVSLQGGTEAFF.

V gene TRBV30 combines with J gene TRBJ2-7; D may be TRBD2 (7 bases). CDR3 length: 15 residues. Trimming shortened V by 0 bases and J by 3 bases, and 15 bases separated the two germline ends. Germline V gene lookup returns CDR1 GTSNPN and CDR2 SVGIG (reference sequence). The CDR3 DNA reads TGTGCCTGGAGTGTACGGGGGGCGTGGGTCTACGAGCAGTACTTC. Translating it yields CAWSVRGAWVYEQYF.

This clone was detected once. The chain has TRBV6-5 and TRBJ1-5, with TRBD1 as a possible D gene (6 bases). The V gene lost 4 bases and the J gene lost 7 bases, with 14 bases spanning the gap. This CDR3 has 14 amino acids. Germline CDR1 MNHEY, CDR2 SVGAGI. As DNA, the CDR3 is TGTGCCAGCAGTTCCCTACAGGGACGGCAGCCCCAGCATTTT. The encoded protein is CASSSLQGRQPQHF.

This clone was observed once. The DNA of the CDR3 is TGTGCCAGCAGCCATGGTACAGGCAACTATGGCTACACCTTC. Protein: CASSHGTGNYGYTF. The V gene is TRBV28, the J gene TRBJ1-2; D may be TRBD1 (5 bases). CDR3 length equals 14 residues. The V gene's germline CDR1 is MDHEN and CDR2 SYDVKM. V was cut by 6 bases and J by 2 bases, with 13 bases left in between.

The genes are TRBV7-2 and TRBJ2-7; 11 positions agree with TRBD2. The V gene's germline CDR1 is SGHTA and CDR2 FQGNSA. The CDR3 covers 15 residues. The J segment lost 4 bases and the V segment lost 5 bases, leaving 7 bases of the junction unmatched. CDR3 DNA: TGTGCCAGCAGCCCGAAGACTAGCGGGATATACGAGCAGTACTTC. Its protein product is CASSPKTSGIYEQYF.

DNA of the CDR3: TGTGCCAGTAAGCGGACCGTTTATGGAGGCTACACCTTC. Residues: CASKRTVYGGYTF. The gene calls are TRBV19 and TRBJ1-2; D unclear. This CDR3 is built from 13 residues. V lost 7 bases, J lost 8 bases, and 17 bases lay in between. The germline V gene has CDR1 LNHDA and CDR2 SQIVND (reference sequence).

This sequence joins TRBV2 and TRBJ2-7; 11 nucleotides agree with TRBD2. CDR3 length equals 16 residues. Trimming cost V 7 bases and J 4 bases; bases outside gene matches: 12. The germline CDR1 and CDR2 sequences are SNHLY and FYNNEI. This chain's CDR3 is CASTPLPGTSGYEQYF. CDR3 nucleotides: TGTGCCAGCACCCCTCTCCCCGGGACTAGCGGTTACGAGCAGTACTTC.

The CDR3 DNA reads TGTGCCAGCAGACAGACAGGAACTAATGAAAAACTGTTTTTT. Its protein product is CASRQTGTNEKLFF. The chain joins TRBV7-2 to TRBJ1-4, with D possibly being TRBD1 (6 bases). Trimming removed 6 bases from V and 1 base from J, with 9 bases in between. This CDR3 is built from 14 residues. Germline V gene lookup returns CDR1 SGHTA and CDR2 FQGNSA.

The V call is TRBV6-1, the J call TRBJ2-2, with 8 bases fitting TRBD1. Germline V gene sequence: CDR1 MNHNS, CDR2 SASEGT. There are 14 residues in the CDR3. V dropped 4 bases and J dropped 7; count of bases not matched to a gene: 5. As DNA, the CDR3 is TGTGCCAGCAGTGCACCTGACAGGGGCGGGGAGCTGTTTTTT. Amino acids: CASSAPDRGGELFF.

The gene calls are TRBV6-5 and TRBJ2-1; 7 bases are a match to TRBD2. The CDR3 covers 14 residues. In germline, CDR1 is MNHEY, CDR2 SVGAGI. The trim removed 7 bases at V and 4 bases at J, leaving 7 bases unmatched. CDR3 residues: CASKTGLGYNEQFF. CDR3 nucleotide sequence: TGTGCCAGCAAAACCGGACTAGGGTACAATGAGCAGTTCTTC.

This sequence joins TRBV29-1 and TRBJ1-5; TRBD1 matches at 7 bases. Germline V CDR1 and CDR2: SQVTM, ANQGSEA. This CDR3 is 15 amino acids long. V was clipped by 6 bases and J by 3 bases; unmatched bases: 11. CDR3 in DNA: TGCAGCGTCCAAGTACAGGGGAACGACAATCAGCCCCAGCATTTT. It codes for CSVQVQGNDNQPQHF. Full variable domain (remainder filled in from reference TRBV29-1 and TRBJ1-5): SAVISQKPSRDICQRGTSLTIQCQVDSQVTMMFWYRQQPGQSLTLIATANQGSEATYESGFVIDKFPISRPNLTFSTLTVSNMSPEDSSIYLCSVQVQGNDNQPQHFGDGTRLSIL.

V gene TRBV19 combines with J gene TRBJ2-1; TRBD1 agrees at 8 bases. The CDR3 runs 13 residues. V lost 7 bases, J lost 8 bases, and 7 bases stayed unmatched. Germline-derived CDR1 and CDR2 are LNHDA and SQIVND (reference sequence). The CDR3 loop is CASNLQGADEQFF. CDR3 coding DNA: TGTGCCAGTAATCTCCAGGGGGCCGATGAGCAGTTCTTC.

This rearrangement joins TRBV2 to TRBJ1-2; D might be TRBD1 (5 bases). Germline assignment: CDR1 SNHLY and CDR2 FYNNEI. Trimming took off 5 bases at V and 2 bases at J, with 12 bases between the two ends. The CDR3 has 14 amino acids. The CDR3, as DNA: TGTGCCAGCAGTAAAGAGACAGCGAACTATGGCTACACCTTC. Residues: CASSKETANYGYTF.

V is TRBV5-1 and J is TRBJ1-3, with TRBD1 matching 8 bases. Trimming cost V 3 bases and J 4 bases; bases outside gene matches: 0. This CDR3 is built from 13 residues. Germline CDR1 is SGHRS and CDR2 is YFSETQ. This chain's CDR3 is CASSWDRGNTIYF. CDR3 DNA sequence: TGCGCCAGCAGCTGGGACAGGGGAAACACCATATATTTT.